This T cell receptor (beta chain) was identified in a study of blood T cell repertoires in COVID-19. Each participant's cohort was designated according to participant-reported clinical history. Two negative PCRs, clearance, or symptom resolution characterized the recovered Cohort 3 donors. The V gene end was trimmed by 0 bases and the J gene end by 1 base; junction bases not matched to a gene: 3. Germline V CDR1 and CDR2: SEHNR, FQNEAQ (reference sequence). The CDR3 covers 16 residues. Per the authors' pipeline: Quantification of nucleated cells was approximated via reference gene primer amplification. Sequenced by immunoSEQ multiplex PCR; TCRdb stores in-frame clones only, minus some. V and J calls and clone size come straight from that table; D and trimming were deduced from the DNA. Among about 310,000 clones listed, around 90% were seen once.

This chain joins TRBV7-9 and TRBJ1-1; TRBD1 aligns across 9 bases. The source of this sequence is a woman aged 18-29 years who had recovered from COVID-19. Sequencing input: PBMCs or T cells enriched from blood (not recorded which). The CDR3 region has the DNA TGTGCCAGCAGCTTAGCGGGGACAGGGCCGAACACTGAAGCTTTCTTT. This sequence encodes CASSLAGTGPNTEAFF. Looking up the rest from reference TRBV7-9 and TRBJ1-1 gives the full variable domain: DTGVSQNPRHKITKRGQNVTFRCDPISEHNRLYWYRQTLGQGPEFLTYFQNEAQLEKSRLLSDRFSAERPKGSFSTLEIQRTEQGDSAMYLCASSLAGTGPNTEAFFGQGTRLTVV.